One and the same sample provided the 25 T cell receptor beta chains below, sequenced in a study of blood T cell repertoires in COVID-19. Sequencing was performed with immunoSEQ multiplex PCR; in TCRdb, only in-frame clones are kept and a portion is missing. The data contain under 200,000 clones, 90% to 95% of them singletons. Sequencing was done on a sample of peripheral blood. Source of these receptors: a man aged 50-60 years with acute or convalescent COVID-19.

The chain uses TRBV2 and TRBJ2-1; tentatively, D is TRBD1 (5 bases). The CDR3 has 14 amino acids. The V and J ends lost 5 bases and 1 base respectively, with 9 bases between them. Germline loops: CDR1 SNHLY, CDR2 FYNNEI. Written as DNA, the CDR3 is TGTGCCAGCAGTTCCAGGACATCCTACAATGAGCAGTTCTTC. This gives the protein CASSSRTSYNEQFF.

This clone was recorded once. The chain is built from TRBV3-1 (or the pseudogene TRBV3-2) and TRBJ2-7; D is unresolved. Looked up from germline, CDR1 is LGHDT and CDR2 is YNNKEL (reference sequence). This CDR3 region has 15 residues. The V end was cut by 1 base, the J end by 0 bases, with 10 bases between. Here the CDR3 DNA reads TGTGCCAGCAGCCAAGCCCCTGGCATCTCCTACGAGCAGTACTTC. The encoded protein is CASSQAPGISYEQYF.

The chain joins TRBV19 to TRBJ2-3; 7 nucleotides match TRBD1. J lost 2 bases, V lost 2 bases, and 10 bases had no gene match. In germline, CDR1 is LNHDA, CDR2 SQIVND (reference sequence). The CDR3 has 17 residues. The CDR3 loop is CASSITGTGAVTDTQYF. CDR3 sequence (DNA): TGTGCCAGTAGTATAACGGGAACAGGGGCGGTCACAGATACGCAGTATTTT.

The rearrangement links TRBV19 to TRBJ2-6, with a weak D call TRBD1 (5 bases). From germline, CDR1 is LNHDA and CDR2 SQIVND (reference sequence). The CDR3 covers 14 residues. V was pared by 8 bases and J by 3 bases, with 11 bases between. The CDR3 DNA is TGTGCCAGTCGGGCAGGGTATGGGGCCAACGTCCTGACTTTC. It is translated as CASRAGYGANVLTF.

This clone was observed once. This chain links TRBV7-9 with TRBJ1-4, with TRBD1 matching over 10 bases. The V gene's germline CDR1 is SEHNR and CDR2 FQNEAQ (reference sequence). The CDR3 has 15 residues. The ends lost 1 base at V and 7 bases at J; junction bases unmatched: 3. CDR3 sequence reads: CASSLGGTGVEKLFF. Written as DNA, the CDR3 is TGTGCCAGCAGCTTAGGCGGGACAGGGGTTGAAAAACTGTTTTTT.

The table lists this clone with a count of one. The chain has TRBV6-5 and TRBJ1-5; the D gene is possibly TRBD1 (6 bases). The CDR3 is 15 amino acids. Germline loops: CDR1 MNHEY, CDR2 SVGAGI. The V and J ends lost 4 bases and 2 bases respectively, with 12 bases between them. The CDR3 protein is CASSFGQIGNQPQHF. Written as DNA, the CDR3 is TGTGCCAGCAGTTTTGGACAGATTGGCAATCAGCCCCAGCATTTT.

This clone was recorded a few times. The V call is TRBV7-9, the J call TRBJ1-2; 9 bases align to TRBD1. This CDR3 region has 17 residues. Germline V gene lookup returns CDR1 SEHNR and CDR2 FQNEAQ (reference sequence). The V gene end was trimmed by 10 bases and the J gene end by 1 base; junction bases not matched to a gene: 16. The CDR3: CATEPPINRGLNYGYTF. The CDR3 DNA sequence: TGTGCCACCGAGCCGCCAATTAACAGGGGGCTTAACTATGGCTACACCTTC. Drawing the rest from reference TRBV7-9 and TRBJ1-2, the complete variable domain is DTGVSQNPRHKITKRGQNVTFRCDPISEHNRLYWYRQTLGQGPEFLTYFQNEAQLEKSRLLSDRFSAERPKGSFSTLEIQRTEQGDSAMYLCATEPPINRGLNYGYTFGSGTRLTVV.

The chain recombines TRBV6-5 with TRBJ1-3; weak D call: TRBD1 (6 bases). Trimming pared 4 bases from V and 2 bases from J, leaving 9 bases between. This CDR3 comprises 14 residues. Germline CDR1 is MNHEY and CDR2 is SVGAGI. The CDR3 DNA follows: TGTGCCAGCAGTTCCGAGGGGGCTGGAAACACCATATATTTT. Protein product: CASSSEGAGNTIYF.

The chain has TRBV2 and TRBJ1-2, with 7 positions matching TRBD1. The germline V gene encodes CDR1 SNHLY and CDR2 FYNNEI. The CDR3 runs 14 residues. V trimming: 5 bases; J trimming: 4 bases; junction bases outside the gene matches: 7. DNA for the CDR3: TGTGCCAGCAGTCAACAGGGGAGCGGCTATGGCTACACCTTC. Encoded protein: CASSQQGSGYGYTF.

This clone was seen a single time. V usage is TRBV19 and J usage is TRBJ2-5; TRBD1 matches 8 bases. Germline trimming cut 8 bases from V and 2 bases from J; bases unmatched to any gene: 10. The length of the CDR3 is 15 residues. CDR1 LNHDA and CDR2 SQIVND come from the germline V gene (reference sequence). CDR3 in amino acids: CASRLGQVAQETQYF. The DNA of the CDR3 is TGTGCCAGTCGGTTGGGACAGGTCGCTCAAGAGACCCAGTACTTC.

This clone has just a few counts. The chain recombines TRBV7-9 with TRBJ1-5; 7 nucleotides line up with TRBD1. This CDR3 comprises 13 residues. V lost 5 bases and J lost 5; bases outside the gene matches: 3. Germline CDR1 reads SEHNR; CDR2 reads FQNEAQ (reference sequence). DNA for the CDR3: TGTGCCAGCAGCCCAGGGGGTGATCAGCCCCAGCATTTT. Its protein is CASSPGGDQPQHF.

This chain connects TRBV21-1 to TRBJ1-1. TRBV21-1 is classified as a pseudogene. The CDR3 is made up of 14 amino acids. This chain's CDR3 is CASSNDGRGTEAFF. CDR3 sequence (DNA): TGTGCCAGCAGCAACGATGGTCGGGGGACTGAAGCTTTCTTT.

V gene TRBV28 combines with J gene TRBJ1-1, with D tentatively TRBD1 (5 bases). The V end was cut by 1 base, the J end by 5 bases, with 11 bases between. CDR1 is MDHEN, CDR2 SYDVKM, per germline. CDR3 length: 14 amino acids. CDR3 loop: CASSLSGSATEAFF. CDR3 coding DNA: TGTGCCAGCAGTTTATCAGGGTCGGCGACTGAAGCTTTCTTT.

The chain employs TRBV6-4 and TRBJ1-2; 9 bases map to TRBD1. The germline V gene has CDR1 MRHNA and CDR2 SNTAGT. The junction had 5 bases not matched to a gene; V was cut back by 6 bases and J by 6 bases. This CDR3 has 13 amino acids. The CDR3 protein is CASRLTGGDGYTF. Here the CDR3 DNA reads TGTGCCAGCAGGCTGACAGGGGGTGATGGCTACACCTTC.

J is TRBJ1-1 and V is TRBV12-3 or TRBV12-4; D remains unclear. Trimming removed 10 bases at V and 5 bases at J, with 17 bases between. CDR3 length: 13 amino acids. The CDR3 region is CATKSLVGTEAFF. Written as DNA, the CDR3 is TGTGCCACCAAGAGTCTGGTCGGGACTGAAGCTTTCTTT.

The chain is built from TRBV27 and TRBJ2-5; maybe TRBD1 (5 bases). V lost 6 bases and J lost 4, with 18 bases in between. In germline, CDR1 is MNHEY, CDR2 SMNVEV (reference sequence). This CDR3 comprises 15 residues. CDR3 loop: CASRLTPQVRETQYF. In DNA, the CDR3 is TGTGCCAGCAGACTGACCCCACAGGTTCGAGAGACCCAGTACTTC.

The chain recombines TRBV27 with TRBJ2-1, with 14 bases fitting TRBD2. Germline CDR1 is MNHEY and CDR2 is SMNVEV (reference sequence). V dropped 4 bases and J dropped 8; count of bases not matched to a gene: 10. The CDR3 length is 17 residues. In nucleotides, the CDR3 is TGTGCCAGCAGTTCAACCTTCCGACTAGCGGGGGGGTATGAGCAGTTCTTC. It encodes CASSSTFRLAGGYEQFF.

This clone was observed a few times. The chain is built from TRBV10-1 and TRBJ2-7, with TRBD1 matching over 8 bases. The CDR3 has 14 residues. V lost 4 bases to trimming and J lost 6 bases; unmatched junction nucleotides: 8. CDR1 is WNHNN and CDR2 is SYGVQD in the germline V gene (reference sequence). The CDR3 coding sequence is TGCGCCAGCAGTGCCCGGACAGGGTTTTTCGAGCAGTACTTC. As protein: CASSARTGFFEQYF.

The CDR3 sequence: CASTKNYEQYF. The CDR3 nucleotides read TGTGCCAGCACTAAGAACTACGAGCAGTACTTC. The J gene is TRBJ2-7, the V gene TRBV5-5; D is ambiguous. Germline CDR1 and CDR2: SGHKS and YYEKEE (reference sequence). This CDR3 is built from 11 residues. V was pared by 6 bases and J by 3 bases, with 7 bases between.

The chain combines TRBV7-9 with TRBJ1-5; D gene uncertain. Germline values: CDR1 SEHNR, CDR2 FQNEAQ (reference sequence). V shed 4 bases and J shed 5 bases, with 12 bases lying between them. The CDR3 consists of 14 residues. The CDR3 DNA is TGTGCCAGCAGCTCAATCCCAACAGATCAGCCCCAGCATTTT. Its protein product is CASSSIPTDQPQHF.

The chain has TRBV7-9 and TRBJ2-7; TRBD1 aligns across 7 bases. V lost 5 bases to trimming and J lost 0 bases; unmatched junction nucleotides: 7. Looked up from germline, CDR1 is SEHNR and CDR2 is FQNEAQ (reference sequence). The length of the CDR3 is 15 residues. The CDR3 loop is CASSPRQGVSYEQYF. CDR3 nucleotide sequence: TGTGCCAGCAGCCCAAGGCAGGGGGTCTCCTACGAGCAGTACTTC.

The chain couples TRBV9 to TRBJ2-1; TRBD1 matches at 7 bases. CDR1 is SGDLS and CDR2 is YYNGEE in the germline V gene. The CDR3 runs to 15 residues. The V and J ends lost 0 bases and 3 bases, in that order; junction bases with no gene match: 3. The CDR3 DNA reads TGTGCCAGCAGCGTAGAGGGGGCTGTCTACAATGAGCAGTTCTTC. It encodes CASSVEGAVYNEQFF. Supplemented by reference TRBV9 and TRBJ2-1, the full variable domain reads DSGVTQTPKHLITATGQRVTLRCSPRSGDLSVYWYQQSLDQGLQFLIQYYNGEERAKGNILERFSAQQFPDLHSELNLSSLELGDSALYFCASSVEGAVYNEQFFGPGTRLTVL.

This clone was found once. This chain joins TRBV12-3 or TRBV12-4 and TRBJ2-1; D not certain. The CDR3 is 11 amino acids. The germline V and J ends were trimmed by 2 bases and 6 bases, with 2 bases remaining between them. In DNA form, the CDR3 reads TGTGCCAGCAGTTTACGCAATGAGCAGTTCTTC. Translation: CASSLRNEQFF.

DNA of the CDR3: TGTGCAAGTCGCTCCGGGACAGGGGATTTTAGGAATAATTCACCCCTCCACTTT. This codes for CASRSGTGDFRNNSPLHF. This chain connects TRBV12-2 to TRBJ1-6; the table's D call, TRBD1, has no DNA check behind it. TRBV12-2 is designated a pseudogene. The CDR3 totals 18 residues.

The CDR3 sequence is CAISEHMTGRLRVQPQHF. The CDR3 DNA sequence: TGTGCCATCAGTGAGCACATGACCGGACGGCTGAGGGTCCAGCCCCAGCATTTT. The V gene is TRBV10-3, the J gene TRBJ1-5; D unclear. Trimming took off 2 bases at V and 7 bases at J, with 24 bases between the two ends. Germline loops: CDR1 ENHRY, CDR2 SYGVKD. The CDR3 is 18 residues long.